The following is a TCR beta chain sequence with its context. Its antigen has not been determined. No base-level quality is on record; no much larger clone is a single base apart. This sample was taken from a study of blood T cell repertoires in COVID-19 (TCRdb year 2020). Regarding the study in general: The collaborator samples originated in the United States, Italy and Spain and spanned the acute and convalescent phases of COVID-19. The prospective study material was composed of cDNA or gDNA derived from T cells, B-cell-depleted T cells, or PBMCs. Subjects who had been exposed to COVID-19, were actively infected with it, or had recovered from it provided the deeply sampled blood TCRbeta repertoires that made up the dataset. The repertoires were released in a freely available public database meant as a resource for research on the immune response to SARS-CoV-2. The samples were drawn from the first 160 participants of the ongoing ImmuneRACE study and from 950 to 1,500 subjects provided by 6 global collaborators. A de-identified subject ID, COVID-19 status, age in years and sex were almost always included in the sample metadata. Where available, HLA class I and class II types were taken from metadata supplied by the sample provider and were not determined by assay-based typing. Study-level results and caveats: Clinical and demographic metadata were provided uncurated, with the amount varying by source and participant.

The collaborating institutions used their own protocols to collect whole blood in K2EDTA tubes. For TCRbeta analysis, collaborators shipped samples in one of three forms: frozen whole blood, isolated PBMCs, or DNA extracted from either of those sample types. V loses 2 bases, J loses 2 bases, and the germline ends lie 7 bases apart. Reading from cysteine to phenylalanine, the CDR3 counts 13 amino acids. The retained sequence is limited to the CDR3, 39 bases, with the frame set at the first base. The germline V gene gives CDR1 as SGHTS and CDR2 as YDEGEE. The immunoSEQ Assay, a bias-controlled multiplex PCR, was used to amplify TCRbeta CDR3 regions from genomic DNA. The authors' pipeline ran thus. Within the assay, amplification of reference gene primers was used to estimate how many nucleated cells each sample contained. Sequence reads were collapsed and filtered to measure the absolute abundance of every unique TCRbeta CDR3 rearrangement. For each sample, productive Simpson clonality was calculated as the square root of Simpson's diversity index over productive rearrangements. TCRdb took over this immuneACCESS table, retaining in-frame rearrangements with V and J assigned. Such tables are incomplete; in checked studies, under half of the missing clones stem from an unresolved V gene, and the remainder is unexplained. D and trimming come from the DNA, and the V and J calls and clone size come from that table. The sample table holds 80,000 to 95,000 clones, of which around 90% were seen once. 2.5% to 3.5% of the sample is taken by the ten largest.

The sequence joins TRBV5-8 to TRBJ2-5; the D region possibly corresponds to TRBD1 (6 bases align). Sequenced: peripheral blood. The clonotype was recovered from a woman aged 50 to 60 with active or convalescent COVID-19. The CDR3: CASSLGGQETQYF. Read as DNA, the sequence is TGTGCCAGCAGCTTAGGGGGTCAAGAGACCCAGTACTTC. Reference TRBV5-8 and TRBJ2-5 proteins supply the regions before and after the CDR3; the full variable domain is: EAGVTQSPTHLIKTRGQQATLRCSPISGHTSVYWYQQALGLGLQFLLWYDEGEERNRGNFPPRFSGRQFPNYSSELNVNALELEDSALYLCASSLGGQETQYFGPGTRLLVL.